The TCR beta chain described here comes from a study of shared clonotypes between healthy human individuals. Germline-derived CDR1 and CDR2 are KGHSH and LQKENI. The CDR3 contains 13 residues. With 3 bases removed from V and 1 base from J, the gap between germline ends came to 7 bases. For this clone: Other nucleotide sequences in the sample specify the same CDR3.

TCRdb's copy holds only in-frame clones and misses some; the assay was immunoSEQ multiplex PCR. The data hold 2,100,000 or so clones, with under 97% observed a single time. This chain links TRBV18 with TRBJ2-7; no reliable D call. This clonotype was sampled from a man aged 18 to 29 in good health. Sequenced material: naive CD4+ T cells sorted from blood. As to subset: CD45RA+ positively selected. CDR3 protein: CASSPLSSYEQYF. The CDR3 bases are TGTGCCAGCTCACCGCTCTCATCCTACGAGCAGTACTTC.